This T cell receptor (beta chain) was sequenced during a study of regulatory T cells in long-lasting Graves disease. Described time point: newly diagnosed GD, antithyroid drugs for less than 3 months. Generation of the TCR library employed RNA extracted from PBMCs. The authors diagnosed Graves' disease using American Thyroid Association guidelines. The CDR3 extends over 14 amino acids. Germline V lookup: CDR1 MNHNS, CDR2 SASEGT. V was clipped by 4 bases and J by 6 bases; unmatched bases: 8. This clonotype was seen repeatedly, ten times or more. The antigen is undetermined. Notes on the study in general: What was studied was peripheral blood only, and not thyroid tissue.

Libraries of TCR beta came from iRepertoire HTBI primers plus Arm-PCR of CDR3 regions. In TCRdb, the multiplex PCR reads were re-called with MiXCR into one record per CDR3 protein. The sample has about 330,000 distinct CDR3 sequences, roughly 15% seen once. These same records also appear under a second study, on T cells in Graves' hyperthyroidism and ophthalmopathy.

The receptor comes from a woman younger than 30 with Graves disease. The chain carries TRBV6-1 and TRBJ2-7; TRBD1 matches 8 bases. The material sequenced was peripheral blood mononuclear cells (PBMCs), taken at new diagnosis, from a patient treated with antithyroid drugs. The CDR3 protein is CASSGRDRSREQYF. The DNA of the CDR3 is TGTGCCAGCAGTGGCCGGGACAGGTCTCGCGAGCAGTACTTC.